These 14 T cell receptor beta chains came from one sample sequenced in a study of shared clonotypes between healthy human individuals. Naive CD8 cells, CD45RO-negative and positively selected for CCR7, excluded terminally differentiated effector memory CD45RA+ cells. Method: immunoSEQ multiplex PCR; TCRdb's copy keeps in-frame clones and lacks some. The sample lists 550,000 to 650,000 clones, roughly 96% occurring once. Sequenced material: naive CD8+ T cells sorted from blood. Receptor source: a woman under 40 in good health.

The chain couples TRBV7-6 to TRBJ2-1, with D perhaps TRBD1 or TRBD2 (5 bases each). Trimming shortened V by 1 base and J by 5 bases, and 15 bases separated the two germline ends. In germline, CDR1 is SGHVS, CDR2 FNYEAQ. The CDR3 length is 16 residues. The CDR3: CASSLGGLRPDNEQFF. In nucleotides, the CDR3 is TGTGCCAGCAGCTTAGGGGGGTTGAGACCAGACAATGAGCAGTTCTTC.

The chain is built from TRBV28 and TRBJ1-5; D unresolved. This CDR3 has 15 residues. In germline, CDR1 is MDHEN, CDR2 SYDVKM. V shed 3 bases and J shed 0 bases, with 9 bases lying between them. The CDR3, as DNA: TGTGCCAGCAGTTTGCTCGACAATAGCAATCAGCCCCAGCATTTT. Its protein product is CASSLLDNSNQPQHF.

This chain joins TRBV6-5 and TRBJ2-5; 9 bases are shared with TRBD1. The J call may be wrong; the DNA end is better matched by TRBJ2-7. This CDR3 comprises 14 residues. CDR1 is MNHEY, CDR2 SVGAGI, per germline. CDR3 in amino acids: CASSSRDRVYEQYF. Written as DNA, the CDR3 is TGTGCCAGCAGTTCTCGGGACAGGGTCTACGAGCAGTACTTC.

Regarding this clone: This same CDR3 is encoded by further DNA sequences in the sample. The rearrangement links TRBV2 to TRBJ2-7; D not certain. Germline CDR1 reads SNHLY; CDR2 reads FYNNEI. The CDR3 length is 13 residues. The V gene lost 4 bases and the J gene lost 3 bases, with 10 bases spanning the gap. CDR3 sequence (DNA): TGTGCCAGCAGTGCAGGTAGTAGCTACGAGCAGTACTTC. It translates to CASSAGSSYEQYF. Using reference TRBV2 and TRBJ2-7 for the parts outside the CDR3, the full variable domain is EPEVTQTPSHQVTQMGQEVILRCVPISNHLYFYWYRQILGQKVEFLVSFYNNEISEKSEIFDDQFSVERPDGSNFTLKIRSTKLEDSAMYFCASSAGSSYEQYFGPGTRLTVT.

The V call is TRBV7-9, the J call TRBJ2-7; the match to TRBD1 covers 7 bases. Germline CDR1 SEHNR, CDR2 FQNEAQ (reference sequence). The CDR3 is made up of 15 amino acids. V lost 1 base, J lost 3 bases, and 6 bases stayed unmatched. CDR3 nucleotides: TGTGCCAGCAGCTTAGGGGGGACAGACCTCTACGAGCAGTACTTC. Translated, it gives CASSLGGTDLYEQYF.

V gene TRBV7-2 combines with J gene TRBJ2-1; unclear D gene. V lost 2 bases and J 7 bases, leaving 6 bases between the germline ends. Germline CDR1 reads SGHTA; CDR2 reads FQGNSA. The CDR3 contains 12 residues. Here the CDR3 DNA reads TGTGCCAGCAGCTTAAGGTGGAATGAGCAGTTCTTC. Its protein product is CASSLRWNEQFF.

The J gene is TRBJ2-3, the V gene TRBV2; maybe TRBD1 (6 bases). The CDR3 is 14 amino acids. V was trimmed by 8 bases and J by 5 bases, leaving 17 bases between them. In germline, CDR1 is SNHLY, CDR2 FYNNEI. The CDR3 sequence is CASADSSTRDTQYF. The CDR3 DNA reads TGTGCCAGCGCGGACAGCAGTACTAGAGATACGCAGTATTTT. Using reference TRBV2 and TRBJ2-3 for the parts outside the CDR3, the full variable domain is EPEVTQTPSHQVTQMGQEVILRCVPISNHLYFYWYRQILGQKVEFLVSFYNNEISEKSEIFDDQFSVERPDGSNFTLKIRSTKLEDSAMYFCASADSSTRDTQYFGPGTRLTVL.

The chain has TRBV5-6 and TRBJ2-1; 7 nucleotides align to TRBD2. The germline CDR1 and CDR2 sequences are SGHDT and YYEEEE. The CDR3 has 16 residues. V lost 3 bases to trimming and J lost 0 bases; unmatched junction nucleotides: 6. The CDR3 loop is CASSSPSGASYNEQFF. In DNA, the CDR3 is TGTGCCAGCAGCTCACCTAGCGGCGCCTCCTACAATGAGCAGTTCTTC.

This clone was observed once. The genes are TRBV10-2 and TRBJ2-7, with 9 bases that match TRBD1. The CDR3 extends over 14 amino acids. The junction had 3 bases not matched to a gene; V was cut back by 5 bases and J by 1 base. From germline, CDR1 is WSHSY and CDR2 SAAADI. This chain's CDR3 is CASSTGTGSYEQYF. The CDR3 coding sequence is TGCGCCAGCAGTACCGGGACAGGGTCCTACGAGCAGTACTTC.

This chain joins TRBV14 and TRBJ2-1; weak D call: TRBD1 (5 bases). This CDR3 comprises 15 residues. Germline CDR1 is SGHDN and CDR2 is FVKESK. V gave up 5 bases and J gave up 6 bases, with 17 bases separating them. The CDR3 DNA sequence: TGTGCCAGCAGCGATTGGTCAGGGCGGCTCAATGAGCAGTTCTTC. Amino acids: CASSDWSGRLNEQFF.

The chain employs TRBV5-1 and TRBJ1-1; maybe TRBD1 (6 bases). Germline V gives CDR1 SGHRS, CDR2 YFSETQ. The CDR3 spans 13 residues. Deletions cut 2 bases from V and 9 bases from J, with 14 bases between. CDR3 sequence: CASSFGLGGKAFF. In nucleotides, the CDR3 is TGCGCCAGCAGCTTCGGTTTAGGGGGAAAAGCTTTCTTT.

The V and J genes are TRBV5-1 and TRBJ2-7; 10 nucleotides match TRBD1. Per germline, CDR1 SGHRS and CDR2 YFSETQ. With 3 bases clipped from V and 5 bases from J, the junction kept 8 bases outside the gene matches. CDR3 size: 15 residues. The CDR3 nucleotides are TGCGCCAGCAGCTGGGGGACAGGGGAGTCCCACGAGCAGTACTTC. Its protein is CASSWGTGESHEQYF.

The chain carries TRBV27 and TRBJ2-1, with TRBD2 matching over 7 bases. Germline lookup yields CDR1 MNHEY and CDR2 SMNVEV (reference sequence). The CDR3 runs to 14 residues. V trimming: 5 bases; J trimming: 6 bases; junction bases outside the gene matches: 7. CDR3 DNA: TGTGCCAGCAGTCCTGGACTAGTTTTCAATGAGCAGTTCTTC. Translation gives CASSPGLVFNEQFF.

Here the CDR3 DNA reads TGTGCCAGCAGCTTAGCCGGTTACTCCTACGAGCAGTACTTC. Its translation is CASSLAGYSYEQYF. The chain employs TRBV7-8 and TRBJ2-5; D call uncertain. The J call may be mistaken, given a closer DNA end match to TRBJ2-7. Germline CDR1 reads SGHVS; CDR2 reads FQNEAQ. This CDR3 contains 14 residues.